These 7 T cell receptor beta chains were all obtained from the same sample, sequenced in a study of T cells in Graves' hyperthyroidism and ophthalmopathy. Authors of the study amplified TCR beta CDR3 regions from RNA transcripts. Researchers ran a first-round RT-PCR on the TCR CDR3 using the HTBI primer set. Each CDR3 protein is one row after TCRdb ran MiXCR on the multiplex PCR reads. This sample has roughly 400,000 distinct CDR3 sequences; just under 25% occur once, and the top ten carry 73%. Source material: blood. These receptors were obtained from a man in his fifties with Graves' hyperthyroidism.

This clonotype appeared a few times. The chain combines TRBV7-4 with TRBJ2-2, with D possibly TRBD1 on 6 matching bases. CDR1 and CDR2 from the germline V gene are SGHVT and SQSDAQ. This CDR3 is built from 16 residues. Trimming pared 5 bases from V and 2 bases from J, leaving 15 bases between. The CDR3 here is CASSPETGHNTGELFF. CDR3 coding DNA: TGTGCCAGCAGCCCCGAGACAGGCCACAACACCGGGGAGCTGTTTTTT. The full variable domain, its missing parts supplied by reference TRBV7-4 and TRBJ2-2, is GAGVSQSPRYKVAKRGRDVALRCDSISGHVTLYWYRQTLGQGSEVLTYSQSDAQRDKSGRPSGRFSAERPERSVSTLKIQRTEQGDSAVYLCASSPETGHNTGELFFGEGSRLTVL.

Details on this clonotype: The germline gene is not matched at one end of the junction; a read error may be the cause. The chain is built from TRBV6-2 or TRBV6-3 and TRBJ2-7, with TRBD1 matching over 9 bases. The germline gives CDR1 MNHEY, CDR2 SVGEGT. CDR3 length: 17 residues. CDR3 in DNA: TGTGCCAGCAGTTACAAATACCACACAGGGGGCTCCTACGAGCAGTACTTT. As protein: CASSYKYHTGGSYEQYF.

This clonotype came up a few times. V gene TRBV3-1 combines with J gene TRBJ1-2; D not resolved. The length of the CDR3 is 16 residues. The V gene's germline CDR1 is LGHDT and CDR2 YNNKEL (reference sequence). Trimming left V 0 bases short and J 2 bases short, with 13 bases between. CDR3: CASSQDPRPSNYGYTF. In nucleotides, the CDR3 is TGTGCCAGCAGCCAAGATCCGAGGCCGTCCAACTATGGCTACACCTTC.

The chain is built from TRBV5-1 and TRBJ2-1; TRBD2 aligns across 15 bases. There are 19 residues in the CDR3. The V and J ends lost 3 bases and 0 bases, in that order; junction bases with no gene match: 7. The germline gives CDR1 SGHRS, CDR2 YFSETQ. CDR3 in amino acids: CASSSGLAGGLSSYNEQFF. Here the CDR3 DNA reads TGCGCCAGCAGCTCGGGACTAGCGGGAGGCCTGAGCTCCTACAATGAGCAGTTCTTC.

This clonotype was seen a handful of times. The chain joins TRBV11-2 to TRBJ1-2; D possibly corresponds to TRBD1 (5 bases). V was trimmed by 0 bases and J by 4 bases, leaving 12 bases between them. Germline CDR1 is SGHAT and CDR2 is FQNNGV. The CDR3 covers 15 residues. In DNA form, the CDR3 reads TGTGCCAGCAGCTTAGAAGGACAATTTGGCTATGGCTACACCTTC. Translating gives CASSLEGQFGYGYTF.

This clonotype has a handful of counts. The genes are TRBV20-1 and TRBJ2-1; D ambiguous. CDR3 length equals 14 residues. V lost 6 bases, J lost 0 bases, and 12 bases lay in between. CDR1 DFQATT and CDR2 SNEGSKA come from the germline V gene (reference sequence). CDR3 residues: CSALTAGSYNEQFF. The CDR3 DNA reads as TGCAGTGCCCTGACGGCAGGCTCCTACAATGAGCAGTTCTTC.

This clonotype was detected only a few times. The chain uses TRBV5-1 and TRBJ2-1; no definite D call. Trimming pared 1 base from V and 0 bases from J, leaving 14 bases between. From germline, CDR1 is SGHRS and CDR2 YFSETQ. The CDR3 has 17 residues. CDR3 nucleotide sequence: TGCGCCAGCAGCTTGCGATCCGGGCCCCGCTCCTACAATGAGCAGTTCTTC. Translation gives CASSLRSGPRSYNEQFF.